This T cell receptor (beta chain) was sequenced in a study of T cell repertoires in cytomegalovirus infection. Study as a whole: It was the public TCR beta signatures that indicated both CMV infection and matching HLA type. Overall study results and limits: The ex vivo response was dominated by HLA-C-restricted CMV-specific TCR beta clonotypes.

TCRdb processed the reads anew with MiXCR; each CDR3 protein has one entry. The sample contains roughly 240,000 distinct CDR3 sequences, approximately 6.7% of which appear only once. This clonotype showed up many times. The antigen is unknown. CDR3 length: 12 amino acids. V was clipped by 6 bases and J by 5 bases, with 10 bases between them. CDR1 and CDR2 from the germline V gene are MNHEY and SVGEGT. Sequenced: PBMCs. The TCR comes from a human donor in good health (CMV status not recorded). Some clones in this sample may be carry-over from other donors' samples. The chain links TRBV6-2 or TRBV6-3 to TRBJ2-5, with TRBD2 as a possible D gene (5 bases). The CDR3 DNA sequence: TGTGCCAGCAGACTATCGGGGGAGACCCAGTACTTC. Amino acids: CASRLSGETQYF.